This T cell receptor beta chain was found in a study of T cell responses to AZD1222 COVID-19 vaccine. The sample holds one count of this clone. Produced via immunoSEQ multiplex PCR; TCRdb's table is partial and in-frame only. The data contain more than 80,000 clones, roughly nine tenths of them seen just once; the ten biggest clones take up more than 2%. The CDR3 contains 14 residues. Trimming pared 4 bases from V and 5 bases from J, leaving 12 bases between. Germline values: CDR1 LGHNA, CDR2 YSLEER. The sequences come from peripheral blood, collected 28 days after the second AZD1222 dose. This chain uses TRBV4-3 with TRBJ1-5; D is ambiguous. The TCR sequence derives from an adult who received the AZD1222 COVID-19 vaccine. This chain's CDR3 is CASSPAAYDQPQHF. The CDR3 nucleotides read TGCGCCAGCAGCCCCGCGGCTTATGATCAGCCCCAGCATTTT.